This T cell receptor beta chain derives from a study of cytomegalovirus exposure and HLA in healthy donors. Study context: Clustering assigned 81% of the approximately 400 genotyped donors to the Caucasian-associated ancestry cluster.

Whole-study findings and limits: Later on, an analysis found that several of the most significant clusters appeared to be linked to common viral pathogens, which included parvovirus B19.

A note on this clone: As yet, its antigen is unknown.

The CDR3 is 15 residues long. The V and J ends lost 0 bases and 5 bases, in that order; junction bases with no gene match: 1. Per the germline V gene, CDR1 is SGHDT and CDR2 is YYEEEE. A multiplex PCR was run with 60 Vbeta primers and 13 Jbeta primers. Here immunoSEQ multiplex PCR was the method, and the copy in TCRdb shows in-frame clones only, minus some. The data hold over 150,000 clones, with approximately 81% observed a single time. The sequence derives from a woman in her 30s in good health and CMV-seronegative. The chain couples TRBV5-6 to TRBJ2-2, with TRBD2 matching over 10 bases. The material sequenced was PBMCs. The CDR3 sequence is CASSLVAGGTGELFF. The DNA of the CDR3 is TGTGCCAGCAGCTTGGTAGCGGGAGGTACCGGGGAGCTGTTTTTT.